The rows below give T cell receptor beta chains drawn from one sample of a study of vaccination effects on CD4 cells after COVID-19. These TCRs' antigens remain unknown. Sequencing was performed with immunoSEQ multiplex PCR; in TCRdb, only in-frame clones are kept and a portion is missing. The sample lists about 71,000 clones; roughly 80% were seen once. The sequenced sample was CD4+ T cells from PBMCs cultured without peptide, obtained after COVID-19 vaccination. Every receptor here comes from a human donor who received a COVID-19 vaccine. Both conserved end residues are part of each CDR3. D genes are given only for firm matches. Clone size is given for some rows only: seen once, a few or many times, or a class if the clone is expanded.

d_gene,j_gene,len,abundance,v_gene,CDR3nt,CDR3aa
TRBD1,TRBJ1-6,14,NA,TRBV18,TGTGCCAGCTCACCACAGGGGGCTAGATCACCCCTCCACTTT,CASSPQGARSPLHF
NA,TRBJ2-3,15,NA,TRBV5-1,TGCGCCAGCAGCTTTTCGGGCTATAGCACAGATACGCAGTATTTT,CASSFSGYSTDTQYF
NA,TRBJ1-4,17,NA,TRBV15,TGTGCCACCAGCAGAGATCCTTTCGCAGGGAATAATGAAAAACTGTTTTTT,CATSRDPFAGNNEKLFF
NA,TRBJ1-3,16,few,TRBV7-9,TGTGCCAGCAGCTTAGGGGGTGGATCCTCTGGAAACACCATATATTTT,CASSLGGGSSGNTIYF
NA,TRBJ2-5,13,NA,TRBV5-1,TGCGCCAGCAGCCAAGCCCCCCAAGAGACCCAGTACTTC,CASSQAPQETQYF
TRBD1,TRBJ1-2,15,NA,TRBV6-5,TGTGCCAGCAATCCCGGACAGGGGATCAGTAGGGGCTACACCTTC,CASNPGQGISRGYTF
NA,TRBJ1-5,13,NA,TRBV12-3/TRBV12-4,TGTGCCAGCAGTTGGGGTCCCAATCAGCCCCAGCATTTT,CASSWGPNQPQHF
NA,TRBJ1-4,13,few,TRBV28,TGTGCCAGCGCCGGGACTCCAAATGAAAAACTGTTTTTT,CASAGTPNEKLFF
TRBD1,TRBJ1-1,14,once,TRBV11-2,TGTGCCAGCAGCTTAGCAGGGGGGCGAACTGAAGCTTTCTTT,CASSLAGGRTEAFF
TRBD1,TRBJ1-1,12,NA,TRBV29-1,TGCAGCTCAGGACAGGGAAACACTGAAGCTTTCTTT,CSSGQGNTEAFF
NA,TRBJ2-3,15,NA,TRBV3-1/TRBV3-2,TGTGCCAGCAGCCAATCTGCAACTGCGCTGAATACGCAGTATTTT,CASSQSATALNTQYF
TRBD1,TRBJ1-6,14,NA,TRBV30,TGTGCCTGGAGTGTGGGGACAGGAGATTCACCCCTCCACTTT,CAWSVGTGDSPLHF
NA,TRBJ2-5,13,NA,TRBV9,TGTGCCAGCAGCATGCGTGGGCAAGAGACCCAGTACTTC,CASSMRGQETQYF
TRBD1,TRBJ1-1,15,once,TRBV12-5,TGTGCTAGTGGTTTGGTAACAGGGGTTCCCACTGAAGCTTTCTTT,CASGLVTGVPTEAFF
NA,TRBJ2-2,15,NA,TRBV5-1,TGCGCCAGCAGCTTGGCCTTAGGGATACCCGGGGAGCTGTTTTTT,CASSLALGIPGELFF
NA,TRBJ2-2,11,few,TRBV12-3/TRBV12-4,TGTGCCGCAGGGGACACCGGGGAGCTGTTTTTT,CAAGDTGELFF
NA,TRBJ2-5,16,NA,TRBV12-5,TGTGCTAGTGGAATCTACACCACGGGATACCAAGAGACCCAGTACTTC,CASGIYTTGYQETQYF
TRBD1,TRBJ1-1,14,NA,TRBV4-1,TGCGCCAGCACCCAGGGGGCAGTGAACACTGAAGCTTTCTTT,CASTQGAVNTEAFF
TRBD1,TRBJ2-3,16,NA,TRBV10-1,TGCGCCAGCAGTCCGAGACAGGGGGAAAGGGCAGATACGCAGTATTTT,CASSPRQGERADTQYF
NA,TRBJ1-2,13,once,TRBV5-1,TGCGCCAGCAGCTTGGAGCAGGGGAACGGCTACACCTTC,CASSLEQGNGYTF
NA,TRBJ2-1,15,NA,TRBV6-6,TGTGCCAGCAGTTACCGGGGAGCCTCCTACAATGAGCAGTTCTTC,CASSYRGASYNEQFF
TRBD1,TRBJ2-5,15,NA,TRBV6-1,TGTGCCAGCAGTGATCCTGGACAGGGCAAAGAGACCCAGTACTTC,CASSDPGQGKETQYF
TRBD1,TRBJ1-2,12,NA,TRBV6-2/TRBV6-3,TGTGCCAGCAGTGGACAGGTTTATGGCTACACCTTC,CASSGQVYGYTF
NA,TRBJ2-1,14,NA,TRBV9,TGTGCCAGCAGCGTAGTAGAGGGTACCCATGAGCAGTTCTTC,CASSVVEGTHEQFF
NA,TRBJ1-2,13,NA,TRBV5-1,TGCGCCAGCAGCTTGTCAGGGAGCTATGGCTACACCTTC,CASSLSGSYGYTF
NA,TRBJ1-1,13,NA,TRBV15,TGTGCCACCAGCAGAGAGGGCGGTGCTGAAGCTTTCTTT,CATSREGGAEAFF
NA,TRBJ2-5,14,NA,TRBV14,TGTGCCAGCAGCCAAGTTGGGATCCGGGAGACCCAGTACTTC,CASSQVGIRETQYF
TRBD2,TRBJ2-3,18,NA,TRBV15,TGTGCCACCAGCAGAGACCGGGGGCTAGCGGGGGGGGCAGATACGCAGTATTTT,CATSRDRGLAGGADTQYF
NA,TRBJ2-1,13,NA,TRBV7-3,TGTGCCAGCAGCGTCGTCGCGGGGAATGAGCAGTTCTTC,CASSVVAGNEQFF
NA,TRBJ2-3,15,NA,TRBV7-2,TGTGCCAGCAGCTTAGCTAGCCCAGGCACAGATACGCAGTATTTT,CASSLASPGTDTQYF
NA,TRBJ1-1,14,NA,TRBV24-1,TGTGCCACCAGTGAGAGGGGCCTCAACACTGAAGCTTTCTTT,CATSERGLNTEAFF
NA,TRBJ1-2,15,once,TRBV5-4,TGTGCCAGCAGCTTGGATGTCACGGAAAACTATGGCTACACCTTC,CASSLDVTENYGYTF
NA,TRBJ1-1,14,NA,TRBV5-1,TGCGCCAGCAGCTTAAGGGTCTCATCCACTGAAGCTTTCTTT,CASSLRVSSTEAFF
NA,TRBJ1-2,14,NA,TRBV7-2,TGTGCCAGCAGCTCTTACGAGAGGCAGGCTGGCTACACCTTC,CASSSYERQAGYTF
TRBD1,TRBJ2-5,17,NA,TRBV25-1,TGTGCCAGCAGTGCTTGGGGACAGGGGGGCTACCAAGAGACCCAGTACTTC,CASSAWGQGGYQETQYF
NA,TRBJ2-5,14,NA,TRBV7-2,TGTGCCAGCAGCGCAACTGTGCAGCAAGAGACCCAGTACTTC,CASSATVQQETQYF
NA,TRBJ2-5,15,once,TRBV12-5,TGTGCTAGTGGTTTGGGGCTTATACCCCAAGAGACCCAGTACTTC,CASGLGLIPQETQYF
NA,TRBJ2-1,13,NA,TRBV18,TGTGCCAGCTCACAAGCTCAAAACAATGAGCAGTTCTTC,CASSQAQNNEQFF
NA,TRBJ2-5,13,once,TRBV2,TGTGCCAGCAGTGAAGGGCCTGGTGAGACCCAGTACTTC,CASSEGPGETQYF
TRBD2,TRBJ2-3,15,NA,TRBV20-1,TGCAGTGCTAGTAACCGGGGGGAATACACAGATACGCAGTATTTT,CSASNRGEYTDTQYF
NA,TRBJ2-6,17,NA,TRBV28,TGTGCCAGCAATCATGGACAGACCTATTCTGGGGCCAACGTCCTGACTTTC,CASNHGQTYSGANVLTF
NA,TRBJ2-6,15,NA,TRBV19,TGTGCCAGTCACCATCTCCCCTCTGGGGCCAACGTCCTGACTTTC,CASHHLPSGANVLTF